This T cell receptor beta chain was profiled in a study of OX40 agonist ivuxolimab in advanced cancers. The wider study: Earlier anti-PD-1, anti-PD-L1 or anti-CTLA-4 therapy was permitted; roughly 42% had received some. Three partial responders included one hepatocellular carcinoma patient and two cutaneous melanoma patients.

Sequenced by immunoSEQ multiplex PCR; TCRdb stores in-frame clones only, minus some. This sample has about 83,000 clones, with 70% to 90% found just once. With 8 bases removed from V and 8 bases from J, the gap between germline ends came to 9 bases. Germline V gives CDR1 SNHLY, CDR2 FYNNEI. The CDR3 is 11 residues long. The sample consisted of CD4+ or CD8+ T cells sorted from blood, taken in a trial of the OX40 agonist ivuxolimab. The chain couples TRBV2 to TRBJ1-4; D call uncertain. This TCR was sampled from an adult with an advanced solid tumor such as melanoma, head and neck, liver or kidney cancer. DNA of the CDR3: TGTGCCAGCCGGGATGGGGAAAAACTGTTTTTT. Its translation: CASRDGEKLFF. Supplemented by reference TRBV2 and TRBJ1-4, the full variable domain reads EPEVTQTPSHQVTQMGQEVILRCVPISNHLYFYWYRQILGQKVEFLVSFYNNEISEKSEIFDDQFSVERPDGSNFTLKIRSTKLEDSAMYFCASRDGEKLFFGSGTQLSVL.